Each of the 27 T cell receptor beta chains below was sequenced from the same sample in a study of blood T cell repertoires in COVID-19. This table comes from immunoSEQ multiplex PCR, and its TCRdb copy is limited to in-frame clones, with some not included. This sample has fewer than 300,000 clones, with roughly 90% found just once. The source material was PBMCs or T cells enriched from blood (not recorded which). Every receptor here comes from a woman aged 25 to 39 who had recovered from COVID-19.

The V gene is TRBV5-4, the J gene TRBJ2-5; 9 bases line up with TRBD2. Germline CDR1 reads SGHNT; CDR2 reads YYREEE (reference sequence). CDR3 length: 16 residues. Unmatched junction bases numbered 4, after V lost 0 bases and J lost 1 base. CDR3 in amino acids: CASSLGASGIQETQYF. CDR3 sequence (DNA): TGTGCCAGCAGCTTGGGGGCTAGCGGGATCCAAGAGACCCAGTACTTC.

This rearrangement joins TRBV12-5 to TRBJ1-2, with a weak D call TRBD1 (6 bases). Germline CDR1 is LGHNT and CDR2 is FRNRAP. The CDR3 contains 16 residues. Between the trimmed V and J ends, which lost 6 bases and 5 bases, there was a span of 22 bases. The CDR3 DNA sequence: TGTGCTAGTGGCACCGACGCCCGGGACAATTTTTATGGCTACACCTTC. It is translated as CASGTDARDNFYGYTF.

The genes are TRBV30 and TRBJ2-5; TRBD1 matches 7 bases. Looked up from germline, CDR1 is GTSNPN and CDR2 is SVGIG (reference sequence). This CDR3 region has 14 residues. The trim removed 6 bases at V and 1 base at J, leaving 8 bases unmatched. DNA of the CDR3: TGTGCCTGCCCGACAGGGCTCCTCCAAGAGACCCAGTACTTC. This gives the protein CACPTGLLQETQYF. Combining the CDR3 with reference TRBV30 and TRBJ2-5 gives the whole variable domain SQTIHQWPATLVQPVGSPLSLECTVEGTSNPNLYWYRQAAGRGLQLLFYSVGIGQISSEVPQNLSASRPQDRQFILSSKKLLLSDSGFYLCACPTGLLQETQYFGPGTRLLVL.

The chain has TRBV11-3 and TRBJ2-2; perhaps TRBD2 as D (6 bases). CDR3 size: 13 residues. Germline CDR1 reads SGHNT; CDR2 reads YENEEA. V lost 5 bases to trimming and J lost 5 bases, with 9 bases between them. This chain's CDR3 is CASSTTSTGELFF. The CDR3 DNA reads TGTGCCAGCAGCACGACTAGTACCGGGGAGCTGTTTTTT.

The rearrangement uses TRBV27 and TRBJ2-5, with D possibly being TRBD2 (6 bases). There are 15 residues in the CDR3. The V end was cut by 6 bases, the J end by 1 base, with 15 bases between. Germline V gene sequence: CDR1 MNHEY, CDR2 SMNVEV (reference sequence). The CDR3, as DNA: TGTGCCAGCAGAGATGGGGGAGGCTCCCAAGAGACCCAGTACTTC. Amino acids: CASRDGGGSQETQYF.

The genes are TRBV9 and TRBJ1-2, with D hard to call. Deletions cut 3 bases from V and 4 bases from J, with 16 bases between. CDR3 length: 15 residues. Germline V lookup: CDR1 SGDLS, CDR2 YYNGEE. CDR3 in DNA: TGTGCCAGCAGCGGAGAAGGCGGTGGCAGCTATGGCTACACCTTC. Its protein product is CASSGEGGGSYGYTF. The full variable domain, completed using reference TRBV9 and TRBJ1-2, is DSGVTQTPKHLITATGQRVTLRCSPRSGDLSVYWYQQSLDQGLQFLIQYYNGEERAKGNILERFSAQQFPDLHSELNLSSLELGDSALYFCASSGEGGGSYGYTFGSGTRLTVV.

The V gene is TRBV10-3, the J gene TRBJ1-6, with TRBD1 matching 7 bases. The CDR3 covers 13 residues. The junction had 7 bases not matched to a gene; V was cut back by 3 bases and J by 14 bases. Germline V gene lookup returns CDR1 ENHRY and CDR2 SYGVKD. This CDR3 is CAISEGGSRTLHF. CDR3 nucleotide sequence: TGTGCCATCAGTGAAGGGGGCTCCCGAACCCTCCACTTT.

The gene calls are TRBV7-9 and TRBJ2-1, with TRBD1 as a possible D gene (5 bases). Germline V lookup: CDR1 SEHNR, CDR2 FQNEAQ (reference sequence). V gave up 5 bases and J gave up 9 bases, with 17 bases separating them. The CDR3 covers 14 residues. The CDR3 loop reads CASSPRWGKGEQFF. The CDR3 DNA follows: TGTGCCAGCAGCCCCCGTTGGGGCAAGGGTGAGCAGTTCTTC.

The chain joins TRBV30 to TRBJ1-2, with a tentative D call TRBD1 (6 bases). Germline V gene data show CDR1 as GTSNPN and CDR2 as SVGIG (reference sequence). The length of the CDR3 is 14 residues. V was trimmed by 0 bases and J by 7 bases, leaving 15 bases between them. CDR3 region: CAWSVTGSPSGYTF. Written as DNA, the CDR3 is TGTGCCTGGAGTGTGACAGGATCCCCGAGTGGCTACACCTTC.

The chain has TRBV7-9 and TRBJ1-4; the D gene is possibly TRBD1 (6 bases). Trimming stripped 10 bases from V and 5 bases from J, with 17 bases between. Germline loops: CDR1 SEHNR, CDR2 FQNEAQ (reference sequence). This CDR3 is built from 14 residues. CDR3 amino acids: CATSIGQKNEKLFF. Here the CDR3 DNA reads TGTGCCACGTCCATCGGACAGAAAAATGAAAAACTGTTTTTT.

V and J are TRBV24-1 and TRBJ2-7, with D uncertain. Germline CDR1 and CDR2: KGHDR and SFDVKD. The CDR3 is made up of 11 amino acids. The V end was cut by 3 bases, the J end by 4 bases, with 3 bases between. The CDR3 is CATSDEYEQYF. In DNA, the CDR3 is TGTGCCACCAGTGATGAGTACGAGCAGTACTTC.

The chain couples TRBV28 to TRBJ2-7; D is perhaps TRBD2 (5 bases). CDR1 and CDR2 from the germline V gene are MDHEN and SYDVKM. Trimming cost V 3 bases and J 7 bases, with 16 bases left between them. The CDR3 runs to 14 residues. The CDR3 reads CASSFQDFLGEQYF. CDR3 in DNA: TGTGCCAGCAGTTTTCAGGACTTCCTGGGGGAGCAGTACTTC.

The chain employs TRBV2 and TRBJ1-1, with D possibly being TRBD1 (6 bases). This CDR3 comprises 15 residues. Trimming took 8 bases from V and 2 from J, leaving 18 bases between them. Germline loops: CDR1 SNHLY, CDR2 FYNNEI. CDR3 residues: CASRLTGLTNTEAFF. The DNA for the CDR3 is TGTGCCAGCCGGTTGACAGGCCTAACCAACACTGAAGCTTTCTTT.

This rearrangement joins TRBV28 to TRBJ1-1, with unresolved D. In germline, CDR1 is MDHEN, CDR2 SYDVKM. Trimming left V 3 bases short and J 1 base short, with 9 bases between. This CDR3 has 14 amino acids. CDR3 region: CASSFHSQNTEAFF. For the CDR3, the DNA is TGTGCCAGCAGTTTTCACAGCCAGAACACTGAAGCTTTCTTT.

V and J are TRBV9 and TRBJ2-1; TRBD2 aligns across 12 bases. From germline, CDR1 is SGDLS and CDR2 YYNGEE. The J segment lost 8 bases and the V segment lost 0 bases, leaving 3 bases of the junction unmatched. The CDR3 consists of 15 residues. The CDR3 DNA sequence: TGTGCCAGCAGCGTAGGGACTAGCGGGAACCATGAGCAGTTCTTC. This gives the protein CASSVGTSGNHEQFF.

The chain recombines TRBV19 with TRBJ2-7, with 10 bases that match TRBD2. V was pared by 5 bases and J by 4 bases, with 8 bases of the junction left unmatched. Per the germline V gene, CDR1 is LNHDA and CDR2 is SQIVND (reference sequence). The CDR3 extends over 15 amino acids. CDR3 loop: CASSPTAGGPYEQYF. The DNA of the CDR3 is TGTGCCAGTAGTCCGACAGCGGGAGGGCCGTACGAGCAGTACTTC.

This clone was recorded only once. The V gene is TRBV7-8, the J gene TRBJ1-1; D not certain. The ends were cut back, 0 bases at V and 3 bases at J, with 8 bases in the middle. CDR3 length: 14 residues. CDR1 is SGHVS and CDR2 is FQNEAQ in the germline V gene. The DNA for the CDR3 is TGTGCCAGCAGCTTAGCGCTCCAGTACACTGAAGCTTTCTTT. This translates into CASSLALQYTEAFF.

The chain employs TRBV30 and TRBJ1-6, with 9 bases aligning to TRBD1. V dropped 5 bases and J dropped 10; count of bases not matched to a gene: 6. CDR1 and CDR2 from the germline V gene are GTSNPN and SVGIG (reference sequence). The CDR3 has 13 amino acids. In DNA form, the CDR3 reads TGTGCCTGGCAACGGGACAGGGAATCACCCCTCCACTTT. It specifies CAWQRDRESPLHF.

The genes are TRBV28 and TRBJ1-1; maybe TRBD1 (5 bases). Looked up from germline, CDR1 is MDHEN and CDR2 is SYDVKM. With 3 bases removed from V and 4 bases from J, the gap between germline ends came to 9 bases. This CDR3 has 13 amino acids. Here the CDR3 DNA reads TGTGCCAGCAGTTTCGGGGGAAGCACTGAAGCTTTCTTT. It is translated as CASSFGGSTEAFF.

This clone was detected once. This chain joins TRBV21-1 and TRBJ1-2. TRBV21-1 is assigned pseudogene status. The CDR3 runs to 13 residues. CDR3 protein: CATREATHYGYTF. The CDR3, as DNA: TGTGCCACTCGGGAGGCGACGCACTATGGCTACACCTTC.

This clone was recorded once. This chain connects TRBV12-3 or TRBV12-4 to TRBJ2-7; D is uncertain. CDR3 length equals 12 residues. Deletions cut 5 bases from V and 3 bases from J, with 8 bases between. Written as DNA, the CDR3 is TGTGCCAGCAGTGTGCGGTTCTACGAGCAGTACTTC. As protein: CASSVRFYEQYF.

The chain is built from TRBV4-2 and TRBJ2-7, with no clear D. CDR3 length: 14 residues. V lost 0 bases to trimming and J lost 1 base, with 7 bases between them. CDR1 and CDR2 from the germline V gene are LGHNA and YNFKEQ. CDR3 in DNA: TGTGCCAGCAGCCAAGAATTACAGTCCTACGAGCAGTACTTC. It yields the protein CASSQELQSYEQYF.

The CDR3 sequence: CASSYRVAGGPGEQYF. The CDR3 DNA reads TGTGCCAGCAGTTACCGTGTGGCGGGAGGGCCGGGTGAGCAGTACTTC. The chain carries TRBV6-5 and TRBJ2-7; TRBD2 matches at 9 bases. Per the germline V gene, CDR1 is MNHEY and CDR2 is SVGAGI. The CDR3 runs 16 residues. The V gene end was trimmed by 2 bases and the J gene end by 7 bases; junction bases not matched to a gene: 12.

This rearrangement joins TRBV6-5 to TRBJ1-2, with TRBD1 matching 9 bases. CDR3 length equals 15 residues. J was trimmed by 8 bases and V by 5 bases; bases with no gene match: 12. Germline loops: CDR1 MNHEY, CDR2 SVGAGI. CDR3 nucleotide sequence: TGTGCCAGCAGTCCACCGAAGGACAGGGGAGGCGGCTACACCTTC. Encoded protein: CASSPPKDRGGGYTF.

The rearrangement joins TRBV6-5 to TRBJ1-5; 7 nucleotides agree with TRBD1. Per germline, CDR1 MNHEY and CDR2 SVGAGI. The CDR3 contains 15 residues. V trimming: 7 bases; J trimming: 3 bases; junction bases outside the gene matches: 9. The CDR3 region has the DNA TGTGCCAGCATCGAAGGGGGACAGAACAATCAGCCCCAGCATTTT. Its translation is CASIEGGQNNQPQHF.

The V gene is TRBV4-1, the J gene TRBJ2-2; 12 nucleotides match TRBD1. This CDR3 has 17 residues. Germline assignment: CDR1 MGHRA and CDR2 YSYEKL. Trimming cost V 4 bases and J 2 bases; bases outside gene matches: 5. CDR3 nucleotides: TGCGCCAGCAGCCGCACCGGGACAGGGGGCAACACCGGGGAGCTGTTTTTT. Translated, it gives CASSRTGTGGNTGELFF.

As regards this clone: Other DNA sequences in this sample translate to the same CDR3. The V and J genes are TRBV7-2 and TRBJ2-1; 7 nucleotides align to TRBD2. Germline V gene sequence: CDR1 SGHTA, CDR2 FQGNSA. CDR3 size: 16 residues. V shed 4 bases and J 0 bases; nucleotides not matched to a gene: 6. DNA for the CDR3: TGTGCCAGCAGCTCCCCGGGACTAAGCTCCTACAATGAGCAGTTCTTC. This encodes CASSSPGLSSYNEQFF.